These 18 T cell receptor beta chains share one sample of origin, sequenced in a study of cytomegalovirus exposure and HLA in healthy donors. PCR primers comprised 60 Vbeta and 13 Jbeta primers. Libraries were prepared by immunoSEQ multiplex PCR; TCRdb keeps only in-frame clonotypes and omits some of them. The sample has around 130,000 clones; roughly 62% are singletons. The sequenced material came from PBMCs. Every receptor here comes from a male donor in good health and CMV-seronegative.

The chain carries TRBV2 and TRBJ1-6, with TRBD1 identical over 7 bases. The CDR3 runs 14 residues. CDR1 and CDR2 from the germline V gene are SNHLY and FYNNEI. V lost 5 bases, J lost 9 bases, and 7 bases stayed unmatched. The CDR3 here is CASSTQGFSSPLHF. The CDR3 DNA reads as TGTGCCAGCAGTACACAGGGGTTCTCTTCACCCCTCCACTTT.

The V call is TRBV9, the J call TRBJ1-5, with 7 bases lining up with TRBD1. CDR1 SGDLS and CDR2 YYNGEE come from the germline V gene. The V segment lost 3 bases and the J segment 7 bases; nucleotides outside the gene matches: 10. The CDR3 has 15 residues. The CDR3 is CASSAEGAFKQPQHF. The CDR3 DNA reads as TGTGCCAGCAGCGCGGAGGGGGCTTTCAAGCAGCCCCAGCATTTT.

This clone was seen a handful of times. The gene calls are TRBV9 and TRBJ2-1, with 7 positions matching TRBD2. V gave up 7 bases and J gave up 0 bases; unmatched junction bases: 7. The CDR3 runs 15 residues. The germline gives CDR1 SGDLS, CDR2 YYNGEE. CDR3 coding DNA: TGTGCCAGCGCTCCCGGGACTATCTCCTACAATGAGCAGTTCTTC. This gives the protein CASAPGTISYNEQFF.

About this clone itself: Distinct nucleotide sequences in the sample also encode this CDR3. The gene calls are TRBV4-1 and TRBJ2-7, with D tentatively TRBD2 (6 bases). Germline CDR1 reads MGHRA; CDR2 reads YSYEKL. The V gene lost 1 base and the J gene lost 1 base, with 14 bases spanning the gap. This CDR3 comprises 16 residues. CDR3 protein: CASSQAMAGPSYEQYF. The CDR3 region has the DNA TGCGCCAGCAGCCAAGCGATGGCGGGACCGTCCTACGAGCAGTACTTC.

The table lists this clone with many counts. The chain joins TRBV7-3 to TRBJ2-3; 8 nucleotides align to TRBD1. The CDR3 is made up of 20 amino acids. CDR1 is SGHTA, CDR2 FQGTGA, per germline. With 4 bases clipped from V and 3 bases from J, the junction kept 21 bases outside the gene matches. CDR3 residues: CASSSGQGPWRELGTDTQYF. DNA of the CDR3: TGTGCCAGCAGCTCTGGACAGGGTCCCTGGCGAGAGCTGGGTACAGATACGCAGTATTTT.

The chain combines TRBV19 with TRBJ2-3; 8 bases are a match to TRBD2. V shed 6 bases and J 1 base; nucleotides not matched to a gene: 6. Germline values: CDR1 LNHDA, CDR2 SQIVND (reference sequence). This CDR3 region has 15 residues. CDR3 nucleotide sequence: TGTGCCAGTAGAACCGGGACTAGAGGCACAGATACGCAGTATTTT. Translation: CASRTGTRGTDTQYF.

This clone was detected only once. V usage is TRBV28 and J usage is TRBJ1-2; 10 bases fit TRBD1. This CDR3 has 14 amino acids. CDR1 and CDR2 (germline): MDHEN, SYDVKM. J gave up 4 bases and V 7 bases, and 6 bases lay outside the gene matches. The CDR3 DNA reads TGTGCCAGCATCGGACAGGGGGTCGGCTATGGCTACACCTTC. Encoded protein: CASIGQGVGYGYTF.

The J gene is TRBJ2-3, the V gene TRBV9, with 8 bases aligning to TRBD2. Germline CDR1 reads SGDLS; CDR2 reads YYNGEE. The CDR3 spans 15 residues. The V gene end was trimmed by 0 bases and the J gene end by 5 bases; junction bases not matched to a gene: 5. Written as DNA, the CDR3 is TGTGCCAGCAGCGTAGTTGGCAGCGGGGGAGATACGCAGTATTTT. Translating it yields CASSVVGSGGDTQYF.

The rearrangement joins TRBV4-1 to TRBJ1-2, with TRBD1 identical over 11 bases. Germline-derived CDR1 and CDR2 are MGHRA and YSYEKL. The CDR3 covers 17 residues. V dropped 3 bases and J dropped 3; count of bases not matched to a gene: 9. The CDR3 coding sequence is TGCGCCAGCAGCCATGGTCCGGGACAGGGGGTCGACTATGGCTACACCTTC. Protein sequence: CASSHGPGQGVDYGYTF.

This clone was detected a few times. The rearrangement uses TRBV9 and TRBJ1-1; D not certain. This CDR3 has 14 residues. V shed 3 bases and J shed 4 bases, with 13 bases lying between them. Germline loops: CDR1 SGDLS, CDR2 YYNGEE. The CDR3 nucleotides are TGTGCCAGCAGCGCCTTCATAGAGGGCACTGAAGCTTTCTTT. Protein sequence: CASSAFIEGTEAFF.

This chain links TRBV6-1 with TRBJ2-2, with TRBD2 identical over 11 bases. The V gene's germline CDR1 is MNHNS and CDR2 SASEGT. The V gene end was trimmed by 1 base and the J gene end by 6 bases; junction bases not matched to a gene: 1. This CDR3 spans 15 amino acids. The CDR3 nucleotides read TGTGCCAGCAGTGAAGATAGCGGGGGGGCCGGGGAGCTGTTTTTT. This sequence encodes CASSEDSGGAGELFF.

The chain has TRBV27 and TRBJ2-1, with 11 positions matching TRBD2. Unmatched junction bases numbered 5, after V lost 0 bases and J lost 4 bases. This CDR3 comprises 17 residues. CDR1 is MNHEY, CDR2 SMNVEV, per germline (reference sequence). This chain's CDR3 is CASSLSMGLAVYNEQFF. In DNA form, the CDR3 reads TGTGCCAGCAGTTTATCGATGGGACTAGCGGTATACAATGAGCAGTTCTTC.

This chain links TRBV2 with TRBJ2-1; TRBD2 agrees at 8 bases. Germline trimming cut 8 bases from V and 6 bases from J; bases unmatched to any gene: 9. Germline CDR1 reads SNHLY; CDR2 reads FYNNEI. The CDR3 length is 14 residues. The CDR3 loop is CASPGLDSSNEQFF. The CDR3 bases are TGTGCCAGCCCGGGACTAGACTCTTCCAATGAGCAGTTCTTC.

The chain is built from TRBV5-8 and TRBJ1-2, with a weak D call TRBD1 (5 bases). The V gene lost 4 bases and the J gene lost 7 bases, with 11 bases spanning the gap. The CDR3 sequence is 12 residues long. Germline CDR1 SGHTS, CDR2 YDEGEE. The CDR3 sequence: CASSSPGFGYTF. The CDR3 DNA sequence: TGTGCCAGCAGCAGCCCAGGGTTTGGCTACACCTTC.

This rearrangement joins TRBV28 to TRBJ2-1, with 9 nucleotides matching TRBD1. With 7 bases clipped from V and 5 bases from J, the junction kept 6 bases outside the gene matches. CDR3 size: 14 residues. Germline CDR1 and CDR2: MDHEN and SYDVKM. The chain's CDR3 is CASTLQGADNEQFF. The CDR3 DNA sequence: TGTGCCAGCACCTTACAGGGGGCGGACAATGAGCAGTTCTTC.

The V and J genes are TRBV7-6 and TRBJ1-4; a weak D match, TRBD1 (5 bases). The CDR3 is made up of 16 amino acids. Trimming stripped 5 bases from V and 4 bases from J, with 17 bases between. Per germline, CDR1 SGHVS and CDR2 FNYEAQ. The CDR3 coding sequence is TGTGCCAGCAGCCGATCCGGGGGGTTTGATAATGAAAAACTGTTTTTT. This sequence encodes CASSRSGGFDNEKLFF.

The chain joins TRBV29-1 to TRBJ1-2; a possible D gene is TRBD1 (5 bases). Trimming stripped 6 bases from V and 4 bases from J, with 15 bases between. CDR1 and CDR2 (germline): SQVTM, ANQGSEA. This CDR3 has 13 amino acids. CDR3 DNA: TGCAGCGTCTCAATCGGCCAGGGCTATGGCTACACCTTC. It codes for CSVSIGQGYGYTF.

The V call is TRBV10-3, the J call TRBJ1-2, with 8 bases that match TRBD1. V gave up 4 bases and J gave up 8 bases; unmatched junction bases: 6. CDR1 ENHRY and CDR2 SYGVKD come from the germline V gene. The CDR3 totals 13 residues. The CDR3 sequence: CAISGTGTWGYTF. DNA for the CDR3: TGTGCCATCAGTGGGACAGGGACTTGGGGCTACACCTTC.